This T cell receptor (beta chain) is from a study of technical replicates of blood from several donors. TCRdb keeps only in-frame clones here, not all; method: immunoSEQ multiplex PCR. The table records roughly 80,000 clones, about 96% of them present only once. Trimming cost V 4 bases and J 3 bases, with 13 bases left between them. Germline V gene lookup returns CDR1 SGHRS and CDR2 YFSETQ. The CDR3 sequence is 14 residues long. This TCR derives from a human donor in good health. The chain joins TRBV5-1 to TRBJ1-1, with D unclear. Specimen: T cells isolated from PBMCs. The chain's CDR3 is CASSLGRADTEAFF. The CDR3 coding sequence is TGCGCCAGCAGCCTTGGGCGGGCTGACACTGAAGCTTTCTTT.